The rows below give T cell receptor beta chains drawn from one sample of a study of Ad26.COV2.S vaccination and SARS-CoV-2 variants. The protocol was immunoSEQ multiplex PCR, while the TCRdb copy is restricted to in-frame clones and leaves out a portion. The sample consists of about 320,000 clones, about 85% of them appearing once. The specimen was peripheral blood, collected in a trial of Ad26.COV2.S vaccine versus placebo. Every receptor here comes from a person between 18 and 65 years old who received the Ad26.COV2.S COVID-19 vaccine or a placebo. The CDR3 runs from the conserved cysteine through the conserved F or W. A D gene is named only where the DNA matches it firmly. Clone size is not always given. Where it is, it says once, few, many or a class for expanded clones.

size,J,V,D,CDR3,DNA
few,TRBJ1-3,TRBV2,-,CASGGDGNTIYF,TGTGCCAGCGGCGGGGATGGAAACACCATATATTTT
-,TRBJ2-7,TRBV6-5,TRBD1,CASRSGTGPYQYF,TGTGCCAGCAGATCCGGGACAGGGCCCTATCAGTACTTC
-,TRBJ2-1,TRBV19,-,CASSILAGGDEQFF,-
-,TRBJ1-1,TRBV19,-,CASSMQGLNTEAFF,TGTGCCAGTAGTATGCAGGGTCTGAACACTGAAGCTTTCTTT
-,TRBJ2-5,TRBV7-2,TRBD1,CASSVRGSSEETQYF,TGTGCCAGCAGCGTCAGGGGGAGTTCGGAAGAGACCCAGTACTTC
-,TRBJ1-6,TRBV5-5,-,CASSSTGSRNSPLHF,TGTGCCAGCAGCTCAACAGGGAGCAGGAATTCACCCCTCCACTTT
-,TRBJ1-1,TRBV28,-,CASNSNQVNTEAFF,TGTGCCAGCAACTCGAATCAGGTGAACACTGAAGCTTTCTTT
-,TRBJ1-5,TRBV6-7,-,CASSPNQPQHF,TGTGCCAGCAGCCCTAATCAGCCCCAGCATTTT
-,TRBJ2-7,TRBV5-1,TRBD2,CASSQSTPGLNYEQYF,TGCGCCAGCAGCCAATCTACCCCGGGACTAAACTACGAGCAGTACTTC
-,TRBJ1-1,TRBV7-9,-,CASSLGGSGKNTEAFF,TGTGCCAGCAGCTTAGGGGGGTCAGGGAAGAACACTGAAGCTTTCTTT
-,TRBJ1-1,TRBV15,TRBD1,CATSRPRGTNTEAFF,TGTGCCACCAGCAGACCCAGGGGGACGAACACTGAAGCTTTCTTT
-,TRBJ2-1,TRBV6-5,-,CASSSRDTYNEQFF,TGTGCCAGCAGCAGCCGGGACACTTACAATGAGCAGTTCTTC
-,TRBJ1-2,TRBV28,-,CASSFSGEYGYTF,TGTGCCAGCAGTTTTTCAGGGGAATATGGCTACACCTTC
-,TRBJ1-1,TRBV4-1,-,CASSQARTGNTEAFF,TGCGCCAGCAGCCAAGCCCGGACGGGGAACACTGAAGCTTTCTTT
many,TRBJ1-2,TRBV19,TRBD1,CAGSRQGGSGYTF,TGTGCCGGGTCTAGACAGGGAGGCAGTGGCTACACCTTC
few,TRBJ2-7,TRBV11-2,TRBD1,CASSFVTGTYEQYF,TGTGCCAGCAGCTTCGTGACAGGGACCTACGAGCAGTACTTC
-,TRBJ2-5,TRBV6-5,-,CASREGQGWETQYF,TGTGCCAGCAGAGAGGGGCAGGGGTGGGAGACCCAGTACTTC
-,TRBJ2-7,TRBV5-4,TRBD1,CASSLARTGVSYEQYF,TGTGCCAGCAGCTTGGCCCGGACAGGGGTCTCCTACGAGCAGTACTTC
-,TRBJ1-5,TRBV6-2/TRBV6-3,-,CASSYFPGSNQPQHF,TGTGCCAGCAGTTATTTCCCGGGTAGCAATCAGCCCCAGCATTTT
-,TRBJ1-2,TRBV2,TRBD1,CASSEMTGGYTF,TGTGCCAGCAGTGAAATGACAGGGGGCTACACCTTC
-,TRBJ2-5,TRBV6-5,-,CASSPTRQETQYF,TGTGCCAGCAGTCCGACCCGACAAGAGACCCAGTACTTC
-,TRBJ2-4,TRBV6-5,-,CASSYSRQRNIQYF,TGTGCCAGCAGTTACTCGAGGCAGAGAAACATTCAGTACTTC
once,TRBJ1-4,TRBV2,TRBD1,CASSSGGEEKLFF,TGTGCCAGCAGCTCAGGGGGGGAGGAAAAACTGTTTTTT
once,TRBJ2-3,TRBV7-9,-,CASSYRAYTDTQYF,TGTGCCAGCAGCTATCGGGCCTACACAGATACGCAGTATTTT
-,TRBJ1-2,TRBV6-5,-,CASQKHGPSGGGYTF,TGTGCCAGCCAAAAACACGGCCCATCAGGTGGTGGCTACACCTTC
-,TRBJ2-3,TRBV14,-,CASATGKTSTDTQYF,TGTGCCAGCGCCACAGGGAAGACTAGCACAGATACGCAGTATTTT
-,TRBJ1-2,TRBV18,TRBD1,CASSPDRTGPNYGYTF,TGTGCCAGCTCACCAGACCGGACAGGTCCTAACTATGGCTACACCTTC
-,TRBJ1-2,TRBV6-4,TRBD1,CASSDSSGTANYGYTF,TGTGCCAGCAGTGACTCTTCTGGGACAGCAAACTATGGCTACACCTTC
once,TRBJ1-4,TRBV28,-,CASSWEREKLFF,TGTGCCAGCAGCTGGGAGAGGGAAAAACTGTTTTTT
few,TRBJ2-7,TRBV7-9,-,CASTRVAGEQYF,TGTGCCAGCACCAGGGTGGCGGGCGAGCAGTACTTC
-,TRBJ1-1,TRBV7-2,TRBD1,CASSIWTGAENTEAFF,TGTGCCAGCAGCATCTGGACAGGGGCAGAGAACACTGAAGCTTTCTTT
-,TRBJ2-5,TRBV7-2,-,CASSPWTVTLQETQYF,TGTGCCAGCAGTCCTTGGACCGTTACACTCCAAGAGACCCAGTACTTC
-,TRBJ1-5,TRBV28,-,CASRLQGYSNQPQHF,TGTGCCAGCAGATTACAGGGCTATAGCAATCAGCCCCAGCATTTT
-,TRBJ2-5,TRBV9,-,CASSPSHTQETQYF,TGTGCCAGCAGCCCCTCCCACACACAAGAGACCCAGTACTTC
-,TRBJ2-3,TRBV5-5,TRBD2,CASSSGTSPDTQYF,TGTGCCAGCAGCTCCGGGACTAGCCCAGATACGCAGTATTTT
few,TRBJ2-7,TRBV2,-,CASSEGPILYEQYF,TGTGCCAGCAGTGAAGGCCCGATCCTCTACGAGCAGTACTTC
-,TRBJ1-5,TRBV18,TRBD1,CASSPAGTGGDYGNQPQHF,TGTGCCAGCTCACCGGCCGGGACAGGGGGCGATTATGGCAATCAGCCCCAGCATTTT